Below are 2 T cell receptor beta chains sequenced from a single sample in a study of T cells in Graves' hyperthyroidism and ophthalmopathy. Amplified TCR beta CDR3 regions came from RNA transcripts. A set of HTBI primers served as the primers for a first-round RT-PCR of the TCR CDR3. TCRdb re-called the multiplex PCR reads through MiXCR, storing one row per CDR3 protein. Counted here are hundreds of thousands of distinct CDR3 sequences, roughly 15% occurring once; the ten biggest clones make up less than 15%. Input material: blood. These receptors were obtained from a man younger than 35 with Graves' ophthalmopathy.

Only a few counts were recorded for this clonotype. The J gene is TRBJ2-7, the V gene TRBV6-2 or TRBV6-3, with 10 bases that match TRBD1. The V and J ends lost 6 bases and 4 bases, in that order; junction bases with no gene match: 9. The germline gives CDR1 MNHEY, CDR2 SVGEGT. The CDR3 is 15 amino acids. CDR3 residues: CASSPLGTGDYEQYF. CDR3 bases: TGTGCCAGCAGCCCACTGGGGACAGGGGATTACGAGCAGTACTTC.

J is TRBJ1-5 and V is TRBV7-6; tentatively, D is TRBD1 (5 bases). The V end lost 0 bases, the J end lost 4 bases, and 16 bases lay between the germline ends. The CDR3 loop spans 17 amino acids. Per germline, CDR1 SGHVS and CDR2 FNYEAQ. The CDR3 coding sequence is TGTGCCAGCAGCTTAGCGTTCAGTTTCGAGGGGAATCAGCCCCAGCATTTT. This codes for CASSLAFSFEGNQPQHF.